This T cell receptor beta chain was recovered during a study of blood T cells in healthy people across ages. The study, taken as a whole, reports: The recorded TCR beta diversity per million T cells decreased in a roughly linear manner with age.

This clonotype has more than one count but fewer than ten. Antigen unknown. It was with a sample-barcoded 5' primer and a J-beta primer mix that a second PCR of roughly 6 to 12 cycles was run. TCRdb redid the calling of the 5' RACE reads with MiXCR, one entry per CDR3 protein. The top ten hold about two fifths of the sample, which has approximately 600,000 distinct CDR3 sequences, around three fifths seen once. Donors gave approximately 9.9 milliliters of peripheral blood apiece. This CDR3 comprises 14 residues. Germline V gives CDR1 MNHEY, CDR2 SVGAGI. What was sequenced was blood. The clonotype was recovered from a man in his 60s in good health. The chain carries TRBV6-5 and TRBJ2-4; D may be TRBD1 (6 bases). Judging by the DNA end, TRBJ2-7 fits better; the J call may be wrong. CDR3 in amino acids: CASRQQGRGNEQYF. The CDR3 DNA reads TGTGCCAGCAGACAGCAGGGGCGAGGGAACGAGCAGTACTTC.